This T cell receptor beta chain was documented in a study of T-cell reconstitution after alpha-beta-depleted transplantation in children. Regarding the study as a whole: Counts and diversity of T cells one year after transplant came mostly from newly produced T cells.

Unique molecular identifiers were incorporated during preparation of the TCRbeta library. TCRdb passed the PCR reads through MiXCR, listing each CDR3 protein once. This sample has 90,000 to 120,000 distinct CDR3 sequences, with 5% to 8% found just once. There are many counts of this clonotype. What it binds is unknown. The V gene lost 3 bases and the J gene lost 4 bases, with 9 bases spanning the gap. Looked up from germline, CDR1 is MDHEN and CDR2 is SYDVKM. This CDR3 has 13 residues. This specimen consisted of PBMCs, mostly from graft donor cells, obtained 360 days after TCRalphabeta/CD19-depleted stem cell transplant. The chain couples TRBV28 to TRBJ1-1; D not resolved. The source is a male patient aged 2-10 years who had a stem cell transplant for acute lymphoblastic leukemia, so the T cells may come from the graft donor. CDR3 residues: CASSFYPATEAFF. The CDR3 DNA follows: TGTGCCAGCAGTTTTTACCCGGCCACTGAAGCTTTCTTT.